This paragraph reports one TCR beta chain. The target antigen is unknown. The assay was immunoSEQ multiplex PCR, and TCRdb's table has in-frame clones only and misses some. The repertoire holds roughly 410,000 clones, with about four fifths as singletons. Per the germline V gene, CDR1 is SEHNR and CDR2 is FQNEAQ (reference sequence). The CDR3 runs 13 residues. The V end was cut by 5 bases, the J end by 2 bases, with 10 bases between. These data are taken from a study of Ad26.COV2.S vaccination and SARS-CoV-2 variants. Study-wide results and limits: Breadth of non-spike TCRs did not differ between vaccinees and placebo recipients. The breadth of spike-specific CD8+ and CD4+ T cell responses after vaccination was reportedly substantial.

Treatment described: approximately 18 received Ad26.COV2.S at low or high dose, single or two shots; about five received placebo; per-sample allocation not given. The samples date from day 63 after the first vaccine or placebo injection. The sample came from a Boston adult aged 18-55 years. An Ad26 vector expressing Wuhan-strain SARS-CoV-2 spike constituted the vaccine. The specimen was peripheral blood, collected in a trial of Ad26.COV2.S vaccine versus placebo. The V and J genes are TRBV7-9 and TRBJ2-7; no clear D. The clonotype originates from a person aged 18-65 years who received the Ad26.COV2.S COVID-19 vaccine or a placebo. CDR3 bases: TGTGCCAGCAGCCTGGACCCGGCCTACGAGCAGTACTTC. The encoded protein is CASSLDPAYEQYF.